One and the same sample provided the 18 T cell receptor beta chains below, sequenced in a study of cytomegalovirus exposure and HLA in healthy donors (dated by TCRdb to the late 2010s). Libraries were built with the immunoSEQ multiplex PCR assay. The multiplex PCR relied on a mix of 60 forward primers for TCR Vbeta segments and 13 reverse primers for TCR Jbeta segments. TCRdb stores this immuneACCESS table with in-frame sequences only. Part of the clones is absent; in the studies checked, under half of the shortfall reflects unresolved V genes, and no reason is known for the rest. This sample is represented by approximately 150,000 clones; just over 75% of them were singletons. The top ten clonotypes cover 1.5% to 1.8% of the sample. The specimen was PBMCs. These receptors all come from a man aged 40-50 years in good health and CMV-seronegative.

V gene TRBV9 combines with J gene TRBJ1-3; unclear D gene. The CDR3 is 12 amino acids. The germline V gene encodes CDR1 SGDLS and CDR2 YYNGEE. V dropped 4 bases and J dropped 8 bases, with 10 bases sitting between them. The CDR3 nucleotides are TGTGCCAGCAGCCCCTATCTGGACACCATATATTTT. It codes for CASSPYLDTIYF.

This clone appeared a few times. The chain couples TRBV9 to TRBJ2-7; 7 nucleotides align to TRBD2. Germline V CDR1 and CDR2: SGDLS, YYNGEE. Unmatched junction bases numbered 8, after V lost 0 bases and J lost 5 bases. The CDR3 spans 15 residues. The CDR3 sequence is CASSVGAGASHEQYF. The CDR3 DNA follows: TGTGCCAGCAGCGTAGGGGCGGGAGCGTCCCACGAGCAGTACTTC.

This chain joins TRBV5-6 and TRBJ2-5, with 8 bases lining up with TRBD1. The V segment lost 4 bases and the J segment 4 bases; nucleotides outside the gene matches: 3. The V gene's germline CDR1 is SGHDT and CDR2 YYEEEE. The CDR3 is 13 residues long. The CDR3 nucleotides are TGTGCCAGCAGCCCAGGGGGCGCAGAGACCCAGTACTTC. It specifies CASSPGGAETQYF.

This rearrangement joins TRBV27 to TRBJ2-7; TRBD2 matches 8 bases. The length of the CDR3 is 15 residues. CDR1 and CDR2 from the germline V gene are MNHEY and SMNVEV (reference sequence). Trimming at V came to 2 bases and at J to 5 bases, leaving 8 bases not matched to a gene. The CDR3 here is CASSLLGSGINEQYF. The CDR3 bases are TGTGCCAGCAGTTTACTAGGTAGCGGGATAAACGAGCAGTACTTC.

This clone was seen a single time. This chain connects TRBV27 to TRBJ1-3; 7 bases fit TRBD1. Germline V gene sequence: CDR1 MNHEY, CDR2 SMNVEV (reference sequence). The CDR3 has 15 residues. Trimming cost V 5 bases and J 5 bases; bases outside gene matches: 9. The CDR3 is CASSSDREGRNTIYF. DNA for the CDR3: TGTGCCAGCAGTAGCGACAGGGAAGGGAGAAACACCATATATTTT.

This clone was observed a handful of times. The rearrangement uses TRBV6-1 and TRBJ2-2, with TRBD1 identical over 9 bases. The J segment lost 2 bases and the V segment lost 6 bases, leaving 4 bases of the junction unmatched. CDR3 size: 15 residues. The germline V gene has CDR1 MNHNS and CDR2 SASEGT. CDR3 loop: CASSLQGANTGELFF. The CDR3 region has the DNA TGTGCCAGCAGCTTACAGGGGGCAAACACCGGGGAGCTGTTTTTT.

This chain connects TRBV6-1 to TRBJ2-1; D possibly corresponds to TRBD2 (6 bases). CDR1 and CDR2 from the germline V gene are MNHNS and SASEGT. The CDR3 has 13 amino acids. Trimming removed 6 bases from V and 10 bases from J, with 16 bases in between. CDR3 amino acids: CASSFTGVSEQFF. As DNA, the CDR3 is TGTGCCAGCAGCTTTACGGGAGTTAGCGAGCAGTTCTTC.

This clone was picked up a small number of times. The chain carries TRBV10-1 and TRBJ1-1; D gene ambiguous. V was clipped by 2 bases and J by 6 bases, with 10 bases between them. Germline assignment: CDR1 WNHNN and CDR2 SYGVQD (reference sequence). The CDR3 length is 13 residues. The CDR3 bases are TGCGCCAGCAGTGAGCCAGGAGGTTCTGAAGCTTTCTTT. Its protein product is CASSEPGGSEAFF.

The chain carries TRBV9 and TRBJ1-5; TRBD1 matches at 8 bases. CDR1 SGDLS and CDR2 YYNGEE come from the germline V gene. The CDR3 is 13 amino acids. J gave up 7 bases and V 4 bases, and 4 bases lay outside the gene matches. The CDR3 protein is CASSPPGGQPQHF. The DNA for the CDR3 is TGTGCCAGCAGCCCTCCAGGGGGCCAGCCCCAGCATTTT.

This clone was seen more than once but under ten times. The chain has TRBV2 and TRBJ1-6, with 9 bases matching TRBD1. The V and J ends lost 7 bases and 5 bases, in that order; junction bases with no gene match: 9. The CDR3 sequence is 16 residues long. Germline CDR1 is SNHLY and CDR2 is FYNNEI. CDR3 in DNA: TGTGCCAGCATATCAGGGACAGGGCCTCATAATTCACCCCTCCACTTT. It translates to CASISGTGPHNSPLHF.

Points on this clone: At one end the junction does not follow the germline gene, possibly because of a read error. CDR3 sequence: CSSSLGGGGSKYEQYF. The CDR3 DNA follows: TGTTCCAGCAGCTTAGGGGGGGGCGGGAGCAAATACGAGCAGTACTTC. The chain combines TRBV7-9 with TRBJ2-7, with D perhaps TRBD2 (7 bases). This CDR3 is built from 16 residues. CDR1 SEHNR and CDR2 FQNEAQ come from the germline V gene (reference sequence).

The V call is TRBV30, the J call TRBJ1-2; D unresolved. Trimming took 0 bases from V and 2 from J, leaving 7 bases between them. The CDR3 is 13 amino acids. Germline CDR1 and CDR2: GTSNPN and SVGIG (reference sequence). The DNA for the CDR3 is TGTGCCTGGAGTGTAAGCAGGAACTATGGCTACACCTTC. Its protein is CAWSVSRNYGYTF.

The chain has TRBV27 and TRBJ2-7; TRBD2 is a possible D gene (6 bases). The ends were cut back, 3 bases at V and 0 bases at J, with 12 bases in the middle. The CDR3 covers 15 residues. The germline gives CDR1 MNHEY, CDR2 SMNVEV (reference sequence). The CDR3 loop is CASSLRRDISYEQYV. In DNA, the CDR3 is TGTGCCAGCAGTTTGCGGCGGGATATCTCCTACGAGCAGTACGTC.

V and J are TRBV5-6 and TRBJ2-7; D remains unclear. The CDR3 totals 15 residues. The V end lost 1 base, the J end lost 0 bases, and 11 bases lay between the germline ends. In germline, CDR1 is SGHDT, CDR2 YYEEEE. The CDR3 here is CASSLQGASSYEQYV. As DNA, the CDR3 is TGTGCCAGCAGCTTGCAAGGTGCTAGCTCCTACGAGCAGTACGTC.

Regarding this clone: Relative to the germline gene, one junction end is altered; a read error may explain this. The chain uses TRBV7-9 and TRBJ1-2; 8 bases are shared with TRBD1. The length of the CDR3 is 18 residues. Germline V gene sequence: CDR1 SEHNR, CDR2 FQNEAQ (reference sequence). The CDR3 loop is CASSLVIPLDRAKYGYTF. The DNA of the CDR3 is TGTGCCAGCAGCTTAGTGATCCCTTTGGACAGGGCTAAGTATGGCTACACCTTC.

As DNA, the CDR3 is TGCGCCAGCAGTGGCCTAGCCGGGACAGATACGCAGTATTTT. It encodes CASSGLAGTDTQYF. The rearrangement joins TRBV10-1 to TRBJ2-3; a possible D gene is TRBD2 (5 bases). Germline lookup yields CDR1 WNHNN and CDR2 SYGVQD (reference sequence). The V gene lost 4 bases and the J gene lost 3 bases, with 11 bases spanning the gap. The CDR3 length is 14 residues.

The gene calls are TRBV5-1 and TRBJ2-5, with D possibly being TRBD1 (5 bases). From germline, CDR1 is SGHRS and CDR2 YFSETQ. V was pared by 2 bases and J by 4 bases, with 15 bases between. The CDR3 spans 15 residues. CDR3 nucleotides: TGCGCCAGCAGCTTTGGGGCCTCGAATCGAGAGACCCAGTACTTC. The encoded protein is CASSFGASNRETQYF.

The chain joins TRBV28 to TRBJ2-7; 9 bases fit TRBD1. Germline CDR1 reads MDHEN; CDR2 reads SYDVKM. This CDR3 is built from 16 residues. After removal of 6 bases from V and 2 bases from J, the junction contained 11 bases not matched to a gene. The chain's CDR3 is CASSPRPGTGTYEQYF. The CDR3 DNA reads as TGTGCCAGCAGCCCTCGCCCCGGGACAGGGACCTACGAGCAGTACTTC.